These T cell receptor beta chains were read from a single sample in a study of PD-1 blockade in classical Hodgkin lymphoma. Sequencing used immunoSEQ multiplex PCR; TCRdb keeps in-frame clones, though not all of them. The top ten hold roughly 13% of the sample, which has 50,000 or so clones, around 91% seen once. Specimen: peripheral blood mononuclear cells (PBMCs), collected before the fourth cycle of nivolumab. The receptor set was obtained from a human donor with classical Hodgkin lymphoma. Both conserved end residues are part of each CDR3. D genes are given only for firm matches. Not all rows give a size; the values are once, few, many and, for expanded clones, a class.

NA	TRBV4-1	TRBJ1-2	TRBD1	CASSQILAGGYGYTF	TGCGCCAGCAGCCAAATATTAGCAGGGGGTTATGGCTACACCTTC
NA	TRBV10-3	TRBJ2-7	NA	CAISRGGRSYEQYF	TGTGCCATCAGTAGGGGTGGGCGGTCCTACGAGCAGTACTTC
NA	TRBV27	TRBJ2-1	TRBD2	CASSPVRASGRVDEQFF	TGTGCCAGCAGTCCAGTTAGGGCTAGCGGGAGAGTCGATGAGCAGTTCTTC
NA	TRBV14	TRBJ1-2	NA	CASSQDVARRDGYTF	TGTGCCAGCAGCCAAGATGTTGCCAGACGGGACGGCTACACCTTC
NA	TRBV19	TRBJ2-1	NA	CASSFLNEQFF	TGTGCCAGTAGTTTCTTAAATGAGCAGTTCTTC
NA	TRBV9	TRBJ2-1	TRBD2	CASSTRTSGRFSSYNEQFF	TGTGCCAGCAGCACCCGGACTAGCGGGAGGTTCAGCTCCTACAATGAGCAGTTCTTC
NA	TRBV28	TRBJ2-1	NA	CASSFPTKASAYNEQFF	TGTGCCAGCAGTTTCCCCACTAAGGCCTCCGCCTACAATGAGCAGTTCTTC
NA	TRBV7-2	TRBJ2-3	NA	CASSFRTGTDTQYF	TGTGCCAGCAGCTTCCGGACTGGCACAGATACGCAGTATTTT
NA	TRBV5-1	TRBJ1-1	NA	CASSLVGMNTEAFF	TGCGCCAGCAGCTTGGTCGGAATGAACACTGAAGCTTTCTTT
NA	TRBV19	TRBJ2-1	NA	CASSIAQGNEQFF	TGTGCCAGTAGTATAGCCCAAGGGAATGAGCAGTTCTTC
NA	TRBV5-4	TRBJ2-7	NA	CASSFGRDTLSEQYF	TGTGCCAGCAGCTTTGGCCGGGACACCCTCTCCGAGCAGTACTTC
NA	TRBV6-1	TRBJ1-4	TRBD1	CASQAGTGSFKGFF	TGTGCCAGCCAAGCCGGGACAGGGTCCTTTAAAGGGTTTTTT
NA	TRBV19	TRBJ2-7	NA	CASSRGRVVDEQYF	TGTGCCAGTAGTCGGGGCAGGGTGGTAGACGAGCAGTACTTC
NA	TRBV6-5	TRBJ2-7	NA	CAIGPGHLAYEQYF	TGTGCCATCGGACCGGGACACCTAGCCTACGAGCAGTACTTC
few	TRBV6-5	TRBJ2-7	TRBD1	CASSLDRVNEQYF	TGTGCCAGCAGTCTTGACAGGGTGAACGAGCAGTACTTC
NA	TRBV5-1	TRBJ1-4	NA	CASSLGGEKLFF	TGCGCCAGCAGCTTGGGTGGTGAAAAACTGTTTTTT
NA	TRBV7-6	TRBJ2-7	TRBD2	CASSAILAGDLYEQYF	TGTGCCAGCAGCGCGATACTAGCGGGAGACCTCTACGAGCAGTACTTC
once	TRBV5-4	TRBJ2-2	NA	CASSRAGVTGELFF	TGTGCCAGCTCCAGGGCAGGGGTTACCGGGGAGCTGTTTTTT
NA	TRBV15	TRBJ1-4	NA	CATSAQTVLNEKLFF	TGTGCCACCAGCGCCCAGACAGTTCTTAATGAAAAACTGTTTTTT
few	TRBV4-1	TRBJ1-1	NA	CASSPWVRTEAFF	TGCGCCAGCAGCCCCTGGGTGCGCACTGAAGCTTTCTTT
NA	TRBV6-6	TRBJ2-7	NA	CASSYLASSYEQYF	TGTGCCAGCAGTTATCTAGCGTCCTCCTACGAGCAGTACTTC
NA	TRBV10-3	TRBJ1-4	NA	CAISQGTDVLGTNEKLFF	TGTGCCATCAGTCAGGGGACGGATGTTTTGGGAACTAATGAAAAACTGTTTTTT
NA	TRBV6-4	TRBJ2-3	TRBD2	CASSSSGRATDTQYF	TGTGCCAGCAGCTCAAGCGGGAGGGCAACAGATACGCAGTATTTT
NA	TRBV5-1	TRBJ2-3	NA	CASSLFSAVSTDTQYF	TGCGCCAGCAGCTTGTTTAGCGCGGTATCGACAGATACGCAGTATTTT
once	TRBV5-5	TRBJ1-5	NA	CASSLARGDQPQHF	TGTGCCAGCAGCTTGGCCAGGGGAGATCAGCCCCAGCATTTT
NA	TRBV21-1	TRBJ2-1	NA	CASTSFGGAQDTLTGGDYNEQFF	TGTGCCAGCACCTCTTTCGGAGGGGCGCAAGATACGTTAACGGGAGGGGACTACAATGAGCAGTTCTTC
NA	TRBV12-5	TRBJ1-1	NA	CASGLMANTEAFF	TGTGCTAGTGGTTTGATGGCGAACACTGAAGCTTTCTTT
NA	TRBV6-4	TRBJ2-3	TRBD2	CASSEGSGSWYTQYF	TGTGCCAGCAGTGAAGGGAGCGGGAGCTGGTATACGCAGTATTTT
NA	TRBV25-1	TRBJ1-1	NA	CASSEGVNTEAFF	TGTGCCAGCAGTGAGGGGGTGAACACTGAAGCTTTCTTT
NA	TRBV7-9	TRBJ2-1	NA	CASSSLAVPNEQFF	TGTGCCAGCAGCTCCCTAGCTGTCCCTAATGAGCAGTTCTTC
NA	TRBV2	TRBJ1-5	NA	CASVINGGYNQPQHF	TGTGCCAGCGTAATAAACGGGGGATACAATCAGCCCCAGCATTTT
NA	TRBV6-5	TRBJ1-5	NA	CASRRNRVEQPQHF	TGTGCCAGCAGGAGAAACAGGGTTGAGCAGCCCCAGCATTTT
NA	TRBV29-1	TRBJ2-7	NA	CSVEGHSAYEQYF	TGCAGCGTGGAAGGCCACTCCGCCTACGAGCAGTACTTC
NA	TRBV11-2	TRBJ2-3	NA	CASSLRGSLSTDTQYF	TGTGCCAGCAGCTTAAGGGGGAGCTTAAGCACAGATACGCAGTATTTT
once	TRBV9	TRBJ2-5	TRBD1	CASSVEGTGGLGETQYF	TGTGCCAGCAGCGTAGAAGGGACAGGGGGCCTGGGAGAGACCCAGTACTTC
NA	TRBV28	TRBJ2-3	TRBD2	CASSTWREGPKGTDTQYF	TGTGCCAGCAGCACCTGGCGGGAGGGCCCGAAAGGCACAGATACGCAGTATTTT
NA	TRBV12-5	TRBJ2-7	TRBD2	CATMGLAGYEQYF	TGTGCTACTATGGGACTAGCGGGTTACGAGCAGTACTTC